This T cell receptor (beta chain) was observed in a study of OX40 agonist ivuxolimab in advanced cancers. Overall study context: Recorded diagnoses for dose-escalation patients were hepatocellular carcinoma, melanoma, renal cell or head and neck cancer. Aged roughly 20 to 79 with a mean of 60 years, they were approximately 79% male. Patients with prior anti-PD-1, anti-PD-L1 or anti-CTLA-4 therapy were eligible; less than 50% had some. Broader study findings: Partial responders treated at 0.1-3.0 mg/kg exhibited clonal expansion among the lowest measured.

V lost 2 bases and J lost 3; bases outside the gene matches: 12. CDR3 length: 17 residues. Germline V lookup: CDR1 LNHDA, CDR2 SQIVND (reference sequence). A note on this clone: Antigen: not known.

Sequencing was performed with immunoSEQ multiplex PCR; in TCRdb, only in-frame clones are kept and a portion is missing. The table lists tens of thousands of clones, 85% to 95% of them singletons. J is TRBJ2-7 and V is TRBV19; 8 bases are shared with TRBD1. The TCR comes from an adult with an advanced solid tumor such as melanoma, head and neck, liver or kidney cancer. The sample was CD4+ or CD8+ T cells sorted from blood, taken in a trial of the OX40 agonist ivuxolimab. CDR3 sequence (DNA): TGTGCCAGTAGTATACTTTCCGGACAGGGAAATGTCTACGAGCAGTACTTC. Residues: CASSILSGQGNVYEQYF.